The clone carrying this T cell receptor (beta chain) was counted at least ten times. Construction of the TCR beta libraries employed iRepertoire HTBI primers in conjunction with Arm-PCR of CDR3 regions. MiXCR, applied by TCRdb to the multiplex PCR reads, yields one record per CDR3 protein. This sample has approximately 360,000 distinct CDR3 sequences, with about 12% found just once. Time point defined: newly diagnosed GD, antithyroid drugs for less than 3 months. The TCR library was made from RNA that had been extracted from PBMCs in TRIzol. The collection involved drawing approximately 9 milliliters of peripheral blood into EDTA tubes. This sample stems from a study of regulatory T cells in long-lasting Graves disease. Study-level information: Antithyroid drug exposure in newly diagnosed Graves' patients had lasted under 3 months.

Trimming cost V 8 bases and J 2 bases, with 12 bases left between them. The germline gives CDR1 MNHNS, CDR2 SASEGT. The CDR3 covers 14 residues. These data also featured in a second study, about T cells in Graves' hyperthyroidism and ophthalmopathy. That work contributes: A median approximately 6.8 months before onset, the model predicted ophthalmopathy.

This specimen was peripheral blood mononuclear cells (PBMCs), taken at new diagnosis, from a patient treated with antithyroid drugs. The sequence derives from a woman between 18 and 30 years old with Graves disease. The rearrangement uses TRBV6-1 and TRBJ2-2; D is ambiguous. CDR3 sequence: CASSPQINTGELFF. For the CDR3, the DNA is TGTGCCAGCTCCCCCCAGATAAACACCGGGGAGCTGTTTTTT.